These 28 T cell receptor beta chains share one sample of origin, sequenced in a study of blood T cells in healthy people across ages. A second PCR of roughly 7 to 11 cycles used a sample-barcoded 5' primer and a J-beta primer mix. TCRdb recomputed calls from the 5' RACE reads with MiXCR, one row per CDR3 protein. The table records 850,000 to 1,000,000 distinct CDR3 sequences, about 44% of them present only once. Sequencing used blood. Every receptor here comes from a young man in good health.

This clonotype was picked up a small number of times. This chain links TRBV27 with TRBJ1-1, with TRBD1 matching 11 bases. The germline V gene encodes CDR1 MNHEY and CDR2 SMNVEV (reference sequence). The CDR3 has 16 residues. V shed 4 bases and J 5 bases; nucleotides not matched to a gene: 9. The CDR3 loop reads CASSSEPGTGGTEAFF. CDR3 in DNA: TGTGCCAGCAGTTCCGAACCCGGGACAGGGGGGACTGAAGCTTTCTTT.

This sequence joins TRBV5-1 and TRBJ2-1, with 7 bases lining up with TRBD1. J lost 1 base, V lost 2 bases, and 6 bases had no gene match. CDR1 SGHRS and CDR2 YFSETQ come from the germline V gene. The CDR3 contains 16 residues. CDR3 sequence (DNA): TGCGCCAGCAGCTTTAAGGGGGCCGATTCCTACAATGAGCAGTTCTTC. Its protein is CASSFKGADSYNEQFF.

J is TRBJ2-7 and V is TRBV11-2, with TRBD2 matching 10 bases. CDR3 size: 15 residues. The V gene end was trimmed by 1 base and the J gene end by 3 bases; junction bases not matched to a gene: 3. CDR1 is SGHAT and CDR2 is FQNNGV in the germline V gene. CDR3 region: CASSLGTSGNYEQYF. The DNA for the CDR3 is TGTGCCAGCAGCTTAGGGACTAGCGGAAACTACGAGCAGTACTTC.

The J gene is TRBJ2-7, the V gene TRBV27, with TRBD2 matching over 9 bases. CDR1 MNHEY and CDR2 SMNVEV come from the germline V gene (reference sequence). J gave up 3 bases and V 10 bases, and 7 bases lay outside the gene matches. The CDR3 runs 13 residues. The CDR3 sequence: CATASGTFYEQYF. The CDR3 bases are TGTGCCACCGCTAGCGGGACTTTCTACGAGCAGTACTTC.

This clonotype has more than one count but fewer than ten. V and J are TRBV28 and TRBJ2-5; possibly TRBD1 for D (6 bases). CDR1 and CDR2 (germline): MDHEN, SYDVKM. This CDR3 comprises 14 residues. The germline V and J ends were trimmed by 2 bases and 1 base, with 8 bases remaining between them. CDR3 sequence: CASSLPQGQETQYF. CDR3 sequence (DNA): TGTGCCAGCAGTTTACCACAGGGCCAAGAGACCCAGTACTTC. The full variable domain, in which reference TRBV28 and TRBJ2-5 provide the parts outside the CDR3, is DVKVTQSSRYLVKRTGEKVFLECVQDMDHENMFWYRQDPGLGLRLIYFSYDVKMKEKGDIPEGYSVSREKKERFSLILESASTNQTSMYLCASSLPQGQETQYFGPGTRLLVL.

The chain employs TRBV12-3 or TRBV12-4 and TRBJ1-1; D is undetermined. Trimming removed 6 bases at V and 1 base at J, with 12 bases between. This CDR3 region has 14 residues. The CDR3 loop reads CASSFGIQNTEAFF. DNA for the CDR3: TGTGCCAGCAGCTTCGGGATTCAGAACACTGAAGCTTTCTTT.

The rearrangement links TRBV29-1 to TRBJ2-1; 10 bases are a match to TRBD2. The CDR3 has 13 amino acids. Per germline, CDR1 SQVTM and CDR2 ANQGSEA. Trimming took 5 bases from V and 9 from J; bases not matched to a gene: 7. This CDR3 reads CSVRVAGGSEQFF. CDR3 bases: TGCAGCGTTCGAGTAGCGGGGGGTTCTGAGCAGTTCTTC.

This chain links TRBV4-1 with TRBJ1-5, with D unresolved. The CDR3 contains 16 residues. CDR1 and CDR2 (germline): MGHRA, YSYEKL. Trimming removed 5 bases at V and 6 bases at J, with 20 bases between. CDR3 DNA: TGCGCCAGCAGCTTCGGACGGGAGTCCTCCTCTCAGCCCCAGCATTTT. It codes for CASSFGRESSSQPQHF.

This clonotype has at least ten counts. J is TRBJ2-1 and V is TRBV6-5; no definite D call. V lost 0 bases to trimming and J lost 9 bases, with 6 bases between them. The germline gives CDR1 MNHEY, CDR2 SVGAGI. This CDR3 has 12 residues. For the CDR3, the DNA is TGTGCCAGCAGTTACTCTGGGGTTGAGCAGTTCTTC. It translates to CASSYSGVEQFF.

The CDR3 reads CASSMKAGTDYEQYF. The CDR3 DNA reads as TGCGCCAGCAGCATGAAAGCCGGGACTGACTACGAGCAGTACTTC. The J gene is TRBJ2-7, the V gene TRBV5-1; the D gene is possibly TRBD2 (6 bases). Between the trimmed V and J ends, which lost 4 bases and 3 bases, there was a span of 17 bases. This CDR3 contains 15 residues. Germline V CDR1 and CDR2: SGHRS, YFSETQ. Complete variable domain (other parts from reference TRBV5-1 and TRBJ2-7): KAGVTQTPRYLIKTRGQQVTLSCSPISGHRSVSWYQQTPGQGLQFLFEYFSETQRNKGNFPGRFSGRQFSNSRSEMNVSTLELGDSALYLCASSMKAGTDYEQYFGPGTRLTVT.

V usage is TRBV20-1 and J usage is TRBJ2-1; perhaps TRBD2 as D (6 bases). The germline CDR1 and CDR2 sequences are DFQATT and SNEGSKA (reference sequence). V lost 3 bases, J lost 9 bases, and 12 bases lay in between. CDR3 size: 12 residues. For the CDR3, the DNA is TGCAGTGCTAGGGGACTGCTGAGTGAGCAGTTCTTC. Translation: CSARGLLSEQFF.

The chain is built from TRBV28 and TRBJ2-7, with D maybe TRBD2 (6 bases). There are 14 residues in the CDR3. Germline V gene lookup returns CDR1 MDHEN and CDR2 SYDVKM. V was pared by 7 bases and J by 5 bases, with 18 bases between. The CDR3, as DNA: TGTGCCAGCACCTCACGCGCGGGGAGGCACGAGCAGTACTTC. It yields the protein CASTSRAGRHEQYF.

This clonotype has a handful of counts. The J gene is TRBJ2-5, the V gene TRBV13, with D hard to call. The germline V gene encodes CDR1 PRHDT and CDR2 FYEKMQ (reference sequence). This CDR3 contains 15 residues. Trimming shortened V by 4 bases and J by 1 base, and 13 bases separated the two germline ends. DNA of the CDR3: TGTGCCAGCAGCTCCCTCCGTTTACTCCAAGAGACCCAGTACTTC. Protein product: CASSSLRLLQETQYF.

The V gene is TRBV19, the J gene TRBJ2-3; D is perhaps TRBD1 or TRBD2 (6 bases each). V was trimmed by 5 bases and J by 6 bases, leaving 18 bases between them. This CDR3 region has 15 residues. CDR1 and CDR2 from the germline V gene are LNHDA and SQIVND (reference sequence). The CDR3 region is CASSPLGGGQDTQYF. CDR3 coding DNA: TGTGCCAGTAGTCCCCTCGGGGGCGGGCAGGATACGCAGTATTTT.

CDR3: CASSEYLLAGGSTDTQYF. In DNA, the CDR3 is TGTGCCAGCAGTGAATATCTCTTAGCGGGGGGCAGCACAGATACGCAGTATTTT. V is TRBV25-1 and J is TRBJ2-3; 10 bases map to TRBD2. Germline V gene sequence: CDR1 MGHDK, CDR2 SYGVNS. The CDR3 spans 18 residues. J gave up 0 bases and V 0 bases, and 6 bases lay outside the gene matches.

The chain couples TRBV6-6 to TRBJ2-7; D perhaps matches TRBD1 (5 bases). This CDR3 has 13 amino acids. Trimming took off 6 bases at V and 2 bases at J, with 11 bases between the two ends. Germline loops: CDR1 MNHNY, CDR2 SVGAGI (reference sequence). The CDR3 here is CASSKDTAYEQYF. CDR3 in DNA: TGTGCCAGCAGCAAGGACACCGCCTACGAGCAGTACTTC.

The chain joins TRBV4-1 to TRBJ2-7; D perhaps matches TRBD2 (5 bases). The CDR3 is 16 residues long. V gave up 0 bases and J gave up 0 bases, with 12 bases separating them. CDR1 MGHRA and CDR2 YSYEKL come from the germline V gene. Here the CDR3 DNA reads TGCGCCAGCAGCCAAGAGGGAGCCGGCTCCTCCTACGAGCAGTACTTC. Its translation is CASSQEGAGSSYEQYF.

For the CDR3, the DNA is TGCAGCGTTGCAGGCGAGCAGTACTTC. Protein sequence: CSVAGEQYF. This chain links TRBV29-1 with TRBJ2-7, with unresolved D. V was cut by 4 bases and J by 6 bases, with 4 bases left in between. Germline CDR1 reads SQVTM; CDR2 reads ANQGSEA. This CDR3 has 9 amino acids.

This clonotype was recorded many times. This chain joins TRBV7-2 and TRBJ1-2; TRBD1 matches at 7 bases. The length of the CDR3 is 14 residues. J lost 2 bases, V lost 5 bases, and 5 bases had no gene match. The germline gives CDR1 SGHTA, CDR2 FQGNSA. The CDR3 nucleotides read TGTGCCAGCAGCCTGGACAGGAGCAACTATGGCTACACCTTC. Translated: CASSLDRSNYGYTF.

The V call is TRBV28, the J call TRBJ2-5; 12 nucleotides align to TRBD1. J gave up 11 bases and V 6 bases, and 19 bases lay outside the gene matches. The CDR3 is 17 residues long. The germline V gene has CDR1 MDHEN and CDR2 SYDVKM. The CDR3 region is CASSLLPGQGAYNEQYF. For the CDR3, the DNA is TGTGCCAGCAGCCTATTACCGGGACAGGGGGCCTACAATGAGCAGTACTTC.

The genes are TRBV3-1 and TRBJ2-5, with D possibly matching TRBD2 (6 bases). The J call could be wrong; TRBJ2-7 is a better fit for the DNA end. The germline gives CDR1 LGHDT, CDR2 YNNKEL (reference sequence). The CDR3 has 13 residues. CDR3 sequence reads: CASSQDGGVEQYF. In DNA form, the CDR3 reads TGTGCCAGCAGCCAAGATGGCGGGGTCGAGCAGTACTTC.

The rearrangement joins TRBV6-2 or TRBV6-3 to TRBJ2-5, with a possible D match to TRBD2 (5 bases). The J call may be mistaken, given a closer DNA end match to TRBJ2-7. CDR1 and CDR2 (germline): MNHEY, SVGEGT. This CDR3 comprises 14 residues. CDR3 DNA sequence: TGTGCCAGCAGTTACTCCCTAGCAAGCTACGAGCAGTACTTC. This encodes CASSYSLASYEQYF.

CDR3 loop: CASSQRPGQNTEAFF. CDR3 DNA sequence: TGTGCCAGCAGCCAGCGACCTGGACAGAACACTGAAGCTTTCTTT. The chain uses TRBV4-2 and TRBJ1-1; TRBD1 might be the D (5 bases). The V end was cut by 3 bases, the J end by 1 base, with 12 bases between. Germline CDR1 and CDR2: LGHNA and YNFKEQ. CDR3 length equals 15 residues.

The V gene is TRBV24-1, the J gene TRBJ2-3; D might be TRBD1 (5 bases). V shed 10 bases and J shed 2 bases, with 9 bases lying between them. The CDR3 runs to 12 residues. Germline values: CDR1 KGHDR, CDR2 SFDVKD. The CDR3 reads CATRQNTDTQYF. CDR3 nucleotide sequence: TGTGCCACGCGACAGAACACAGATACGCAGTATTTT.

This clonotype has only a few counts. The V call is TRBV6-5, the J call TRBJ2-7; D is possibly TRBD1 or TRBD2 (5 bases each). The CDR3 covers 18 residues. The germline gives CDR1 MNHEY, CDR2 SVGAGI. The V end lost 0 bases, the J end lost 2 bases, and 20 bases lay between the germline ends. The CDR3 protein is CASSYSFLVRDGAYEQYF. For the CDR3, the DNA is TGTGCCAGCAGTTACTCGTTTTTGGTTCGGGACGGGGCCTACGAGCAGTACTTC.

This rearrangement joins TRBV20-1 to TRBJ2-5; D possibly corresponds to TRBD1 (5 bases). TRBJ2-7 explains the end of the DNA better; the J call may be wrong. Per the germline V gene, CDR1 is DFQATT and CDR2 is SNEGSKA (reference sequence). The CDR3 extends over 15 amino acids. The CDR3 reads CSARQLSGSLDEQYF. CDR3 in DNA: TGCAGTGCTAGACAGCTGTCAGGGTCTCTGGACGAGCAGTACTTC.

This clonotype was counted once. The rearrangement joins TRBV29-1 to TRBJ2-2; D not certain. CDR1 and CDR2 (germline): SQVTM, ANQGSEA. Trimming stripped 3 bases from V and 7 bases from J, with 9 bases between. The CDR3 is 12 residues long. In DNA form, the CDR3 reads TGCAGCGTTGAGGGGTTCGACGGGGAGCTGTTTTTT. Its translation: CSVEGFDGELFF.

This rearrangement joins TRBV5-1 to TRBJ2-1; 8 nucleotides match TRBD1. The CDR3 is made up of 20 amino acids. The V gene end was trimmed by 4 bases and the J gene end by 5 bases; junction bases not matched to a gene: 23. Per germline, CDR1 SGHRS and CDR2 YFSETQ. CDR3 nucleotides: TGCGCCAGCAGCCAGATACCGAGAGATATGAGACAGGGGTTTAACAATGAGCAGTTCTTC. Translated, it gives CASSQIPRDMRQGFNNEQFF. The whole variable domain, remainder taken from reference TRBV5-1 and TRBJ2-1, is KAGVTQTPRYLIKTRGQQVTLSCSPISGHRSVSWYQQTPGQGLQFLFEYFSETQRNKGNFPGRFSGRQFSNSRSEMNVSTLELGDSALYLCASSQIPRDMRQGFNNEQFFGPGTRLTVL.